Below, 6 T cell receptor beta chains from the same sample are listed, as sequenced in a study of human T cells and chemical hapten exposure. Time point of the sample: pre-sensitization, week 0. Treatment noted: therapeutic diphenylcyclopropenone sensitization with weekly scalp DPC. TCRdb redid the calling of the RACE reads with MiXCR, one entry per CDR3 protein. The table records some 200,000 distinct CDR3 sequences, roughly 30% of them present only once. The specimen comprised whole blood, sampled in connection with sensitization to the hapten diphenylcyclopropenone (DPC). These receptors came from a woman aged 25 to 39 with alopecia areata. Some clones in this sample may be carry-over from other donors' samples.

This clonotype occurred a few times. The chain joins TRBV29-1 to TRBJ2-2, with 9 nucleotides matching TRBD1. The CDR3 is 14 residues long. Trimming took 7 bases from V and 1 from J; bases not matched to a gene: 4. From germline, CDR1 is SQVTM and CDR2 ANQGSEA. CDR3 in amino acids: CSARDRENTGELFF. DNA for the CDR3: TGCAGCGCTAGGGACAGGGAGAACACCGGGGAGCTGTTTTTT.

V gene TRBV10-3 combines with J gene TRBJ1-5, with a possible D match to TRBD1 (6 bases). The CDR3 covers 15 residues. Germline CDR1 and CDR2: ENHRY and SYGVKD. V was trimmed by 5 bases and J by 9 bases, leaving 20 bases between them. In nucleotides, the CDR3 is TGTGCCATCAGTCGGGACACCACTGGAAGAGGGCCCCAGCATTTT. Translation gives CAISRDTTGRGPQHF.

The chain uses TRBV6-4 and TRBJ1-6, with D maybe TRBD1 (6 bases). Germline loops: CDR1 MRHNA, CDR2 SNTAGT. Trimming left V 6 bases short and J 6 bases short, with 6 bases between. The CDR3 loop spans 12 amino acids. The CDR3, as DNA: TGTGCCAGCAGGGACAGTAATTCACCCCTCCACTTT. It is translated as CASRDSNSPLHF.

The table lists this clonotype with a few counts. This chain joins TRBV28 and TRBJ1-6; D is uncertain. Trimming removed 5 bases from V and 14 bases from J, with 16 bases in between. Germline-derived CDR1 and CDR2 are MDHEN and SYDVKM. The length of the CDR3 is 13 residues. The DNA of the CDR3 is TGTGCCAGCAGTCCCTCGACATATTTTGCCCTCCACTTT. Translated, it gives CASSPSTYFALHF.

The chain uses TRBV11-2 and TRBJ2-2; D is undetermined. Trimming removed 6 bases at V and 4 bases at J, with 21 bases between. This CDR3 contains 17 residues. The V gene's germline CDR1 is SGHAT and CDR2 FQNNGV. The CDR3 here is CASSLALTPRVTGELFF. CDR3 in DNA: TGTGCCAGCAGTCTCGCCCTTACACCTCGAGTCACCGGGGAGCTGTTTTTT.

V is TRBV4-3 and J is TRBJ2-1; no clear D gene. The V gene's germline CDR1 is LGHNA and CDR2 YSLEER. Trimming pared 0 bases from V and 8 bases from J, leaving 11 bases between. This CDR3 is 14 amino acids long. CDR3 sequence reads: CASSQDHSWDEQFF. In DNA, the CDR3 is TGCGCCAGCAGCCAAGACCACTCCTGGGATGAGCAGTTCTTC.